A selection of T cell receptor beta chains follows, all from one sample in a study of regulatory T cells in long-lasting Graves disease. TCRdb independently ran MiXCR on the multiplex PCR reads; one entry per CDR3 protein. The sample holds 500,000 or so distinct CDR3 sequences, 12% to 15% seen once. The sample was also reused in another study, on T cells in Graves' hyperthyroidism and ophthalmopathy.

The sample in question was peripheral blood mononuclear cells (PBMCs), obtained at new diagnosis, from a patient treated with antithyroid drugs. The receptors here all came from a woman aged 45-59 years with Graves disease. The CDR3 runs from the conserved cysteine through the conserved F or W. The D gene is left open where the match is weak. Part of the rows lack a size; the others show once, few, many or a class for expanded clones.

TRBD2	TRBV10-3	TRBJ2-5	16	few	CAISEGLAARQETQYF	TGTGCCATCAGTGAGGGGCTAGCGGCGAGACAAGAGACCCAGTACTTC
TRBD2	TRBV9	TRBJ2-7	17	few	CASSVGGTSGRAFEQYF	TGTGCCAGCAGCGTAGGTGGGACTAGCGGGAGGGCTTTCGAGCAGTACTTC
.	TRBV18	TRBJ2-7	14	few	CASSPTRDSHEQYF	TGTGCCAGCTCACCGACACGGGACTCCCACGAGCAGTACTTC
.	TRBV3-1	TRBJ1-2	14	.	CASSQLDSASGYTF	TGTGCCAGCAGCCAATTGGACAGTGCTTCCGGCTACACCTTC
.	TRBV3-1	TRBJ2-7	12	.	CASSPARYEQYF	TGTGCCAGCAGCCCAGCCAGGTACGAGCAGTACTTC
.	TRBV30	TRBJ2-7	13	many	CAWSGTAPYEQYF	TGTGCCTGGAGTGGGACGGCCCCCTACGAGCAGTACTTC
.	TRBV27	TRBJ2-2	15	.	CASSTGFSITGELFF	TGTGCCAGCAGTACAGGGTTTTCGATCACCGGGGAGCTGTTTTTT
.	TRBV3-1	TRBJ2-3	19	.	CASSQDCRTVSADADTQYF	TGTGCCAGCAGCCAAGATTGTCGTACAGTGAGTGCCGACGCAGATACGCAGTATTTT
.	TRBV27	TRBJ2-1	13	many	CASSFGQGQEQFF	TGTGCCAGCAGTTTCGGGCAAGGCCAAGAGCAGTTCTTC
.	TRBV20-1	TRBJ2-5	13	many	CSASRGLQETQYF	TGCAGTGCTAGCCGGGGCCTCCAAGAGACCCAGTACTTC